This TCR beta chain was sequenced for a study of response to subunit inactivated influenza vaccine. General study points: Every seasonal influenza vaccination brings in few new T cells, the authors suggested.

TCRdb re-called the RT-PCR reads through MiXCR, storing one row per CDR3 protein. The sample carries more than 550,000 distinct CDR3 sequences, 10% to 15% recorded once. Germline CDR1 SGDLS, CDR2 YYNGEE. The V and J ends lost 4 bases and 4 bases, in that order; junction bases with no gene match: 16. The length of the CDR3 is 18 residues. This clonotype was seen only a few times. What it binds is not known. This TCR derives from a man aged 45-65 years who received an inactivated influenza vaccine. This sequence joins TRBV9 and TRBJ2-3, with 9 bases identical to TRBD2. Material: PBMCs from blood, obtained on the day of vaccination. DNA for the CDR3: TGTGCCAGCAGCCGGAGCTTCGGACTAGCGATAATAGCAGATACGCAGTATTTT. The encoded protein is CASSRSFGLAIIADTQYF.